The clone carrying this T cell receptor (beta chain) came up many times. Its antigen is as yet unknown. These data originate in a study of shared clonotypes between healthy human individuals. Study-level findings and limits: Researchers sampled only blood; tissue repertoires likely differ. It was the non-shared clonotypes that had lower generation probabilities than clonotypes shared by all four donors.

Data came from immunoSEQ multiplex PCR; TCRdb stores just in-frame clones and leaves some out. This table has around 1.1 million clones, 70% to 80% appearing once. The receptor was derived from a man aged 18 to 35 in good health. Some clones in this sample may be carry-over from other donors' samples. The material sequenced was memory CD4+ T cells from PBMCs. Subset reported: CD45RA-negative fraction.

Written as DNA, the CDR3 is TGTGCCAGCAGTCTCAATCGACAGGGAGGCGGCTACACCTTC. This codes for CASSLNRQGGGYTF. The rearrangement uses TRBV28 and TRBJ1-2, with TRBD1 matching 7 bases. Germline-derived CDR1 and CDR2 are MDHEN and SYDVKM. The CDR3 is made up of 14 amino acids. After removal of 5 bases from V and 8 bases from J, the junction contained 11 bases not matched to a gene.